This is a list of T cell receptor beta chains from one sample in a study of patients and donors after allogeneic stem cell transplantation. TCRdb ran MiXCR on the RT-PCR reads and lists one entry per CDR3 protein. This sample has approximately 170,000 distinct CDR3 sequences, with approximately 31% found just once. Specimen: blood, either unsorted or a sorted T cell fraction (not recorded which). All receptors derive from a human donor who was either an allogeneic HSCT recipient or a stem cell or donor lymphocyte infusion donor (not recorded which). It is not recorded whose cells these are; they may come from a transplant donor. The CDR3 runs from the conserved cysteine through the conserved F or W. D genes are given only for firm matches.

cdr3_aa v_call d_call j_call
CASSFLSNQPQHF TRBV12-3/TRBV12-4 . TRBJ1-5
CASSLSPIGNTEAFF TRBV12-3/TRBV12-4 . TRBJ1-1
CASSVGNFGTEAFF TRBV9 . TRBJ1-1
CASSLMGPQHF TRBV7-2 . TRBJ1-5
CASSLQGTQYF TRBV7-2 . TRBJ2-5
CSVAPSGSGSYEQYF TRBV29-1 . TRBJ2-7
CSARSPYGYTF TRBV20-1 . TRBJ1-2
CASMSMYEQYF TRBV6-5 . TRBJ2-7
CASSYGTAVTEAFF TRBV6-5 . TRBJ1-1
CAIMTLPSQGLYGYTF TRBV10-3 . TRBJ1-2
CASSGVQETQYF TRBV28 . TRBJ2-5
CASSLGIGTDTQYF TRBV12-3/TRBV12-4 . TRBJ2-3
CASSGDGDYEQYF TRBV6-5 . TRBJ2-7
CATSALQGSQETQYF TRBV24-1 . TRBJ2-5
CASSLREPNSTGETQYF TRBV7-9 . TRBJ2-5
CSARARGGYTEAFF TRBV20-1 . TRBJ1-1
CASRRLDGYHTEAFF TRBV27 . TRBJ1-1
CASSAGASGANVLTF TRBV5-1 . TRBJ2-6
CSVRGQEGTGELFF TRBV29-1 . TRBJ2-2
CASSRAAHSNQPQHF TRBV6-2/TRBV6-3 . TRBJ1-5